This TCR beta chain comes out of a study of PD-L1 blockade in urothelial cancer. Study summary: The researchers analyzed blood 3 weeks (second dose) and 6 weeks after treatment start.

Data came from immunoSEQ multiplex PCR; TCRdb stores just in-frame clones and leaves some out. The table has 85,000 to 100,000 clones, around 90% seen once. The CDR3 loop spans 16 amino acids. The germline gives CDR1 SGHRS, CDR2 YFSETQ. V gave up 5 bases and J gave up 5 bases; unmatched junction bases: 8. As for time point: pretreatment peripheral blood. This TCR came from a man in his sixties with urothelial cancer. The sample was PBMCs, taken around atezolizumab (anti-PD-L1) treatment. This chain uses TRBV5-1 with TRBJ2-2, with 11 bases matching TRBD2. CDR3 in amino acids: CASSLLAGAGTGELFF. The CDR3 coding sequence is TGCGCCAGCAGTTTACTAGCGGGGGCAGGGACCGGGGAGCTGTTTTTT.